This entry lists 2 T cell receptor beta chains sequenced from one sample in a study of shared clonotypes between healthy human individuals. Data came from immunoSEQ multiplex PCR; TCRdb stores just in-frame clones and leaves some out. The sample carries a few million clones, roughly 93% recorded once. In the naive CD8 group, cells lacked CD45RO and were positively selected for CCR7, so terminally differentiated effector memory CD45RA+ cells were left out. The sequencing sample was made of naive CD8+ T cells from PBMCs. The source is a man between 18 and 35 years old in good health. Some clones in this sample may be carry-over from other donors' samples.

This clone was seen once. This sample includes further DNA sequences coding for the same CDR3. The J gene is TRBJ2-7, the V gene TRBV9, with 7 positions matching TRBD2. The CDR3 length is 14 residues. Unmatched junction bases numbered 7, after V lost 3 bases and J lost 4 bases. Germline V CDR1 and CDR2: SGDLS, YYNGEE. CDR3 protein: CASSEGGRGYEQYF. In DNA, the CDR3 is TGTGCCAGCAGCGAAGGCGGGAGAGGGTACGAGCAGTACTTC. Combining the CDR3 with reference TRBV9 and TRBJ2-7 gives the whole variable domain DSGVTQTPKHLITATGQRVTLRCSPRSGDLSVYWYQQSLDQGLQFLIQYYNGEERAKGNILERFSAQQFPDLHSELNLSSLELGDSALYFCASSEGGRGYEQYFGPGTRLTVT.

This sequence joins TRBV9 and TRBJ2-7; D possibly corresponds to TRBD1 (6 bases). Trimming cost V 3 bases and J 1 base, with 8 bases left between them. Germline loops: CDR1 SGDLS, CDR2 YYNGEE. The CDR3 is 13 amino acids. The CDR3 DNA follows: TGTGCCAGCAGCGGGGACACTTCCTACGAGCAGTACTTC. As protein: CASSGDTSYEQYF.